This paragraph reports one TCR beta chain. Its target is unknown. The data are from a study of cytomegalovirus exposure and HLA in healthy donors. V lost 3 bases to trimming and J lost 1 base, with 15 bases between them. Germline CDR1 LGHNT, CDR2 FRNRAP. The CDR3 is 16 amino acids. PCR used 60 Vbeta primers and 13 Jbeta primers. Sequencing was performed with immunoSEQ multiplex PCR; in TCRdb, only in-frame clones are kept and a portion is missing. The sample has 120,000 or so clones, about 81% seen once. The study, taken as a whole, reports: On later analysis, the bulk of CMV-associated TCR beta chains appeared to be HLA-restricted.

The receptor was derived from a man aged 40-50 years in good health and CMV-seronegative. Sequenced: PBMCs. J is TRBJ2-5 and V is TRBV12-5; D unresolved. CDR3 bases: TGTGCTAGTGGTTTCCTAACGGAGTTCCGCCAAGAGACCCAGTACTTC. Translating gives CASGFLTEFRQETQYF. The full variable domain, rest sourced from reference TRBV12-5 and TRBJ2-5, is DARVTQTPRHKVTEMGQEVTMRCQPILGHNTVFWYRQTMMQGLELLAYFRNRAPLDDSGMPKDRFSAEMPDATLATLKIQPSEPRDSAVYFCASGFLTEFRQETQYFGPGTRLLVL.